These 28 T cell receptor beta chains were sequenced from one sample in a study of cytomegalovirus exposure and HLA in healthy donors. PCR employed 60 Vbeta and 13 Jbeta primers. Only in-frame clones appear in the TCRdb table, and some are missing; sequencing was by immunoSEQ multiplex PCR. Of nearly 200,000 clones detected, 82% appear once; the ten largest clones hold 6% to 8%. Sequenced: PBMCs. Receptors were obtained from a woman aged 50 to 60 in good health and CMV-seropositive.

This clone was counted only a few times. Within the sample, other DNA sequences also encode this same CDR3. V usage is TRBV19 and J usage is TRBJ2-2; TRBD1 is a possible D gene (6 bases). Trimming pared 4 bases from V and 0 bases from J, leaving 9 bases between. CDR3 length: 15 residues. CDR1 is LNHDA, CDR2 SQIVND, per germline (reference sequence). CDR3 sequence reads: CASSRTVTNTGELFF. CDR3 coding DNA: TGTGCCAGTAGTAGGACAGTTACGAACACCGGGGAGCTGTTTTTT.

The V and J genes are TRBV7-2 and TRBJ2-7, with 7 positions matching TRBD2. Per the germline V gene, CDR1 is SGHTA and CDR2 is FQGNSA. The J segment lost 3 bases and the V segment lost 1 base, leaving 3 bases of the junction unmatched. The CDR3 is 14 residues long. The DNA for the CDR3 is TGTGCCAGCAGCTTAGGGGTAGCGGGCTACGAGCAGTACTTC. It specifies CASSLGVAGYEQYF.

V usage is TRBV6-5 and J usage is TRBJ2-3; 12 bases fit TRBD1. V lost 0 bases, J lost 4 bases, and 2 bases stayed unmatched. CDR3 length: 16 amino acids. From germline, CDR1 is MNHEY and CDR2 SVGAGI. The CDR3 region is CASSYSGTGGADTQYF. The CDR3 DNA follows: TGTGCCAGCAGTTACTCGGGGACAGGGGGCGCAGATACGCAGTATTTT.

This clone was observed a single time. The chain has TRBV2 and TRBJ1-1; 8 nucleotides agree with TRBD1. The CDR3 extends over 14 amino acids. Germline V gives CDR1 SNHLY, CDR2 FYNNEI. J was trimmed by 0 bases and V by 5 bases; bases with no gene match: 2. The CDR3 protein is CASSRQGMNTEAFF. The CDR3 coding sequence is TGTGCCAGCAGTAGACAGGGGATGAACACTGAAGCTTTCTTT.

The sample holds a few counts of this clone. The V call is TRBV4-3, the J call TRBJ2-1; 8 positions match TRBD2. The CDR3 covers 14 residues. The germline gives CDR1 LGHNA, CDR2 YSLEER. Trimming removed 3 bases from V and 7 bases from J; junction bases left unmatched: 5. The CDR3 loop reads CASSQSGSQNEQFF. The CDR3 DNA reads as TGCGCCAGCAGCCAGAGCGGGAGTCAGAATGAGCAGTTCTTC.

The sample holds one count of this clone. At the DNA level, this CDR3 is encoded by other sequences in the same sample as well. This rearrangement joins TRBV10-3 to TRBJ2-3; 9 bases fit TRBD2. The CDR3 consists of 14 residues. The junction had 0 bases not matched to a gene; V was cut back by 4 bases and J by 1 base. Germline V CDR1 and CDR2: ENHRY, SYGVKD. The CDR3: CAISGLAGTDTQYF. In DNA form, the CDR3 reads TGTGCCATCAGTGGACTAGCGGGCACAGATACGCAGTATTTT.

This chain links TRBV5-1 with TRBJ2-1, with TRBD2 as a possible D gene (5 bases). Trimming took 3 bases from V and 2 from J, leaving 15 bases between them. In germline, CDR1 is SGHRS, CDR2 YFSETQ. The CDR3 is 16 amino acids. This chain's CDR3 is CASSSGSTNPYNEQFF. CDR3 sequence (DNA): TGCGCCAGCAGCTCTGGGAGTACTAACCCCTACAATGAGCAGTTCTTC.

The chain carries TRBV5-6 and TRBJ2-2; tentatively, D is TRBD2 (7 bases). V gave up 3 bases and J gave up 6 bases, with 21 bases separating them. CDR3 length: 17 amino acids. Per germline, CDR1 SGHDT and CDR2 YYEEEE. The chain's CDR3 is CASSSLGGEGLAGELFF. DNA of the CDR3: TGTGCCAGCAGCTCCCTAGGGGGGGAGGGCCTGGCCGGGGAGCTGTTTTTT. The full variable domain, its missing parts supplied by reference TRBV5-6 and TRBJ2-2, is DAGVTQSPTHLIKTRGQQVTLRCSPKSGHDTVSWYQQALGQGPQFIFQYYEEEERQRGNFPDRFSGHQFPNYSSELNVNALLLGDSALYLCASSSLGGEGLAGELFFGEGSRLTVL.

The rearrangement links TRBV19 to TRBJ2-3, with 9 bases fitting TRBD1. The CDR3 runs 15 residues. Germline values: CDR1 LNHDA, CDR2 SQIVND (reference sequence). V shed 7 bases and J 1 base; nucleotides not matched to a gene: 6. CDR3 residues: CASKGGQGGTDTQYF. CDR3 in DNA: TGTGCCAGTAAGGGGGGACAGGGAGGCACAGATACGCAGTATTTT.

V and J are TRBV19 and TRBJ1-5; 7 positions match TRBD1. J was trimmed by 2 bases and V by 5 bases; bases with no gene match: 6. Germline loops: CDR1 LNHDA, CDR2 SQIVND (reference sequence). This CDR3 comprises 15 residues. The CDR3 DNA follows: TGTGCCAGTAGTCCATCAGACAGGGGCAATCAGCCCCAGCATTTT. Its translation: CASSPSDRGNQPQHF.

The rearrangement uses TRBV6-4 and TRBJ1-6; 7 bases are shared with TRBD1. The CDR3 has 13 amino acids. Per germline, CDR1 MRHNA and CDR2 SNTAGT. The ends lost 5 bases at V and 10 bases at J; junction bases unmatched: 5. In DNA form, the CDR3 reads TGTGCCAGCAGTTTAACAGGGGACTCACCCCTCCACTTT. Its protein is CASSLTGDSPLHF.

This CDR3 is CASSYSAGTGDYGYTF. CDR3 DNA: TGTGCCAGCAGTTACTCAGCCGGGACAGGGGACTATGGCTACACCTTC. The rearrangement joins TRBV6-5 to TRBJ1-2; 10 bases are shared with TRBD1. This CDR3 contains 16 residues. Germline lookup yields CDR1 MNHEY and CDR2 SVGAGI. Trimming removed 0 bases from V and 3 bases from J; junction bases left unmatched: 4.

V is TRBV7-9 and J is TRBJ1-2, with TRBD1 identical over 8 bases. The CDR3 has 15 amino acids. Germline CDR1 reads SEHNR; CDR2 reads FQNEAQ (reference sequence). V shed 1 base and J 8 bases; nucleotides not matched to a gene: 9. Here the CDR3 DNA reads TGTGCCAGCAGCTTAGAGGGCAGGGGGCTCCTGGGCTACACCTTC. It encodes CASSLEGRGLLGYTF.

V and J are TRBV9 and TRBJ2-5; 10 bases map to TRBD2. V was pared by 3 bases and J by 5 bases, with 13 bases of the junction left unmatched. Per the germline V gene, CDR1 is SGDLS and CDR2 is YYNGEE. This CDR3 has 17 residues. CDR3 bases: TGTGCCAGCAGCGCAACAGCGGGGGGGTACCGCGTGGAGACCCAGTACTTC. Translated: CASSATAGGYRVETQYF.

The chain has TRBV5-4 and TRBJ1-2, with 8 bases that match TRBD1. V lost 4 bases and J lost 6; bases outside the gene matches: 11. This CDR3 is built from 15 residues. Germline loops: CDR1 SGHNT, CDR2 YYREEE (reference sequence). CDR3 sequence (DNA): TGTGCCAGCAGCCTCCTCGACAGGGGAGGGCATGGCTACACCTTC. Its translation: CASSLLDRGGHGYTF.

The genes are TRBV5-1 and TRBJ1-2, with D maybe TRBD1 (6 bases). CDR1 is SGHRS and CDR2 is YFSETQ in the germline V gene. The V and J ends lost 4 bases and 9 bases respectively, with 22 bases between them. This CDR3 contains 15 residues. CDR3 in DNA: TGCGCCAGCAGCGGACAAGAAGGTTCCGGGGACAGCTACACCTTC. Protein: CASSGQEGSGDSYTF. Drawing the rest from reference TRBV5-1 and TRBJ1-2, the complete variable domain is KAGVTQTPRYLIKTRGQQVTLSCSPISGHRSVSWYQQTPGQGLQFLFEYFSETQRNKGNFPGRFSGRQFSNSRSEMNVSTLELGDSALYLCASSGQEGSGDSYTFGSGTRLTVV.

The J gene is TRBJ2-1, the V gene TRBV11-3; TRBD2 might be the D (6 bases). The V and J ends lost 6 bases and 2 bases respectively, with 14 bases between them. The CDR3 is 15 amino acids. Germline CDR1 SGHNT, CDR2 YENEEA. CDR3 in amino acids: CASSSGTSTYNEQFF. Written as DNA, the CDR3 is TGTGCCAGCAGTTCCGGGACTTCTACCTACAATGAGCAGTTCTTC.

The chain couples TRBV27 to TRBJ2-7; a possible D gene is TRBD2 (6 bases). In germline, CDR1 is MNHEY, CDR2 SMNVEV (reference sequence). With 10 bases removed from V and 0 bases from J, the gap between germline ends came to 19 bases. This CDR3 comprises 15 residues. The CDR3, as DNA: TGTGCCACCGGCCCTCTAGCGCAGAGCTCCTACGAGCAGTACTTC. It codes for CATGPLAQSSYEQYF.

This sequence joins TRBV11-2 and TRBJ1-3; 9 nucleotides line up with TRBD1. Germline loops: CDR1 SGHAT, CDR2 FQNNGV. Germline trimming cut 4 bases from V and 3 bases from J; bases unmatched to any gene: 10. The CDR3 totals 17 residues. Written as DNA, the CDR3 is TGTGCCAGCAGCTCTCCTGCACAGGGGGCTGTTGGAAACACCATATATTTT. It codes for CASSSPAQGAVGNTIYF.

The chain employs TRBV7-9 and TRBJ1-3; unclear D gene. CDR1 is SEHNR, CDR2 FQNEAQ, per germline (reference sequence). V gave up 5 bases and J gave up 8 bases, with 7 bases separating them. The CDR3 is 11 residues long. CDR3 sequence: CASSQADTIYF. The DNA of the CDR3 is TGTGCCAGCAGCCAAGCGGACACCATATATTTT.

The CDR3 DNA is TGTGCCAGCAGTCGGCCAGGATCTAGCACAGATACGCAGTATTTT. It is translated as CASSRPGSSTDTQYF. The rearrangement uses TRBV28 and TRBJ2-3; D ambiguous. The V end was cut by 5 bases, the J end by 0 bases, with 12 bases between. Germline V gene sequence: CDR1 MDHEN, CDR2 SYDVKM. This CDR3 has 15 amino acids.

The DNA of the CDR3 is TGTGCCAGCAGCACCGGACAGTACCTCTACAATGAGCAGTTCTTC. Residues: CASSTGQYLYNEQFF. This rearrangement joins TRBV28 to TRBJ2-1; maybe TRBD1 (6 bases). Germline assignment: CDR1 MDHEN and CDR2 SYDVKM. V was shortened by 6 bases and J by 3 bases, with 15 bases between the two germline ends. The CDR3 has 15 amino acids. Based on the CDR3 plus reference TRBV28 and TRBJ2-1, the full variable domain is DVKVTQSSRYLVKRTGEKVFLECVQDMDHENMFWYRQDPGLGLRLIYFSYDVKMKEKGDIPEGYSVSREKKERFSLILESASTNQTSMYLCASSTGQYLYNEQFFGPGTRLTVL.

This chain joins TRBV18 and TRBJ2-1; TRBD2 matches 7 bases. From germline, CDR1 is KGHSH and CDR2 LQKENI. V shed 4 bases, J shed 10 bases, and the junction held 7 bases outside the gene matches. This CDR3 comprises 13 residues. CDR3 loop: CASSLLLASEQFF. As DNA, the CDR3 is TGTGCCAGCTCACTCTTACTAGCGTCAGAGCAGTTCTTC. Combining the CDR3 with reference TRBV18 and TRBJ2-1 gives the whole variable domain NAGVMQNPRHLVRRRGQEARLRCSPMKGHSHVYWYRQLPEEGLKFMVYLQKENIIDESGMPKERFSAEFPKEGPSILRIQQVVRGDSAAYFCASSLLLASEQFFGPGTRLTVL.

The gene calls are TRBV7-9 and TRBJ2-6; D perhaps matches TRBD1 (5 bases). The CDR3 is 16 amino acids. Germline CDR1 is SEHNR and CDR2 is FQNEAQ (reference sequence). Trimming took 1 base from V and 0 from J, leaving 7 bases between them. The CDR3 DNA sequence: TGTGCCAGCAGCTTAGTGGGGCCCTCTGGGGCCAACGTCCTGACTTTC. Translated, it gives CASSLVGPSGANVLTF. The full variable domain, its missing parts supplied by reference TRBV7-9 and TRBJ2-6, is DTGVSQNPRHKITKRGQNVTFRCDPISEHNRLYWYRQTLGQGPEFLTYFQNEAQLEKSRLLSDRFSAERPKGSFSTLEIQRTEQGDSAMYLCASSLVGPSGANVLTFGAGSRLTVL.

The CDR3 here is CASSQGPGTDNEKLFF. CDR3 bases: TGCGCCAGCAGCCAAGGCCCCGGGACAGATAATGAAAAACTGTTTTTT. This chain joins TRBV4-1 and TRBJ1-4, with 7 bases identical to TRBD1. The V segment lost 1 base and the J segment 4 bases; nucleotides outside the gene matches: 6. Germline CDR1 MGHRA, CDR2 YSYEKL. The CDR3 consists of 16 residues.

This chain uses TRBV11-3 with TRBJ2-1; 7 nucleotides agree with TRBD1. CDR3 size: 14 residues. CDR1 is SGHNT and CDR2 is YENEEA in the germline V gene. V trimming: 2 bases; J trimming: 6 bases; junction bases outside the gene matches: 4. The CDR3 protein is CASSLQGVGNEQFF. CDR3 nucleotide sequence: TGTGCCAGCAGCTTACAGGGGGTAGGCAATGAGCAGTTCTTC.

The CDR3 loop is CASSPQTGGGTDTQYF. CDR3 bases: TGTGCCAGCAGCCCCCAGACAGGGGGAGGCACAGATACGCAGTATTTT. The chain uses TRBV7-2 and TRBJ2-3, with 9 bases matching TRBD1. Unmatched junction bases numbered 7, after V lost 5 bases and J lost 1 base. The CDR3 contains 16 residues. In germline, CDR1 is SGHTA, CDR2 FQGNSA.

The genes are TRBV27 and TRBJ2-7; 10 bases map to TRBD2. Germline CDR1 MNHEY, CDR2 SMNVEV (reference sequence). The CDR3 sequence is 15 residues long. Trimming removed 7 bases from V and 4 bases from J; junction bases left unmatched: 10. Here the CDR3 reads CASTPTTSGSYEQYF. CDR3 nucleotides: TGTGCCAGCACCCCGACGACTAGCGGGTCGTACGAGCAGTACTTC.